A selection of T cell receptor beta chains follows, all from one sample in a study of blood T cell repertoires in COVID-19. Sequencing was performed with immunoSEQ multiplex PCR; in TCRdb, only in-frame clones are kept and a portion is missing. This sample has under 80,000 clones, with roughly four fifths found just once. The material sequenced was peripheral blood. Receptor source: a woman aged 55-70 years with acute or convalescent COVID-19. The CDR3 runs from the conserved cysteine through the conserved F or W. D genes are given only for firm matches. Clone size, where shown, is once, few, many, or a class for clones that have expanded.

>TRBV6-1|NA|NA
CASSPGKDSPLHF
>TRBV5-1|NA|few
CASSRAGGSNQPQHF
>TRBV23-1|NA|few
CASSYGGVEANYGYTF
>TRBV19|TRBD1|NA
CASSKMGQGATDTQYF
>TRBV14|NA|NA
CASSQGGNQPQHF
>TRBV6-1|NA|NA
CASSEGGSEKLFF
>TRBV5-1|NA|NA
CASSLNRQGRGMENEQFF
>TRBV6-4|NA|NA
CASRTDTDTEAFF
>TRBV2|TRBD1|NA
CASTTDRGQFF
>TRBV5-1|TRBD1|NA
CASSLAQGAYEQYF
>TRBV18|TRBD1|NA
CASSPGTGLAKNIQYF
>TRBV5-4|NA|NA
CASTQRRSNEQFF
>TRBV9|TRBD2|NA
CASSVGTSGNEQFF
>TRBV10-2|NA|NA
CASTRGRDEQYF
>TRBV19|TRBD1|NA
CASISGGGNTEAFF
>TRBV7-2|NA|NA
CASSLVGNQPQHF
>TRBV18|NA|NA
CASSPRGSPYEQYF
>TRBV19|NA|NA
CASSNRGKPGGNTGELFF